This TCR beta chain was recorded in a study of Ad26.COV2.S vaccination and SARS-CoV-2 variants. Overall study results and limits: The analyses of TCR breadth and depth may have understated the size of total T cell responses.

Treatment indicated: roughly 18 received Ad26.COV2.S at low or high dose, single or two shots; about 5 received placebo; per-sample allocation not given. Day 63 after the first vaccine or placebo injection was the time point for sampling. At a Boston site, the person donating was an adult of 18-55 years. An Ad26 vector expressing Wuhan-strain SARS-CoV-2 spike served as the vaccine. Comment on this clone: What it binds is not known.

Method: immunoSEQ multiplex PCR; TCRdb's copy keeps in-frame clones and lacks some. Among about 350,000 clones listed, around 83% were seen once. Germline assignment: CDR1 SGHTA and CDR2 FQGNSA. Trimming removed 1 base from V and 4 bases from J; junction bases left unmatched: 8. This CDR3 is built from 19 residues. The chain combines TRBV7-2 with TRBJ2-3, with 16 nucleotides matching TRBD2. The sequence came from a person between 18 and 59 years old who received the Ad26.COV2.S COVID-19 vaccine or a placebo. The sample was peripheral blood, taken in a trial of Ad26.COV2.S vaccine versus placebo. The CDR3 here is CASSLVGLAGGRSADTQYF. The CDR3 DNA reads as TGTGCCAGCAGCTTAGTGGGACTAGCGGGGGGGCGGTCTGCAGATACGCAGTATTTT. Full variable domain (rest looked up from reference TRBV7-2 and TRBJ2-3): GAGVSQSPSNKVTEKGKDVELRCDPISGHTALYWYRQSLGQGLEFLIYFQGNSAPDKSGLPSDRFSAERTGGSVSTLTIQRTQQEDSAVYLCASSLVGLAGGRSADTQYFGPGTRLTVL.